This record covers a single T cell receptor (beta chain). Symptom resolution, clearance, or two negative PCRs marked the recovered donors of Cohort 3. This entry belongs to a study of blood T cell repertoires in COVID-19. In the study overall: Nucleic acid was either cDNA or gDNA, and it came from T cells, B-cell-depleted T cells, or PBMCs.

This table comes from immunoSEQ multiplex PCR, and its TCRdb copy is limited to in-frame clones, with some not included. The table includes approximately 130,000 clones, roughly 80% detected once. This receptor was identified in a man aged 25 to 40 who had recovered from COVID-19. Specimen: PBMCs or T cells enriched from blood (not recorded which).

CDR3 nucleotide sequence: TGTGCCAGCAGTTATTCAGCGGGGGGAAGCACAGATACGCAGTATTTT. Residues: CASSYSAGGSTDTQYF. The chain has TRBV6-5 and TRBJ2-3; 9 nucleotides agree with TRBD2. Germline CDR1 and CDR2: MNHEY and SVGAGI. The length of the CDR3 is 16 residues. J gave up 0 bases and V 3 bases, and 4 bases lay outside the gene matches.